The entry below gives a single TCR beta chain sequence along with its context. This sample includes further DNA sequences coding for the same CDR3. The data are from a study of blood T cell repertoires in COVID-19. Clones were sequenced by immunoSEQ multiplex PCR, and TCRdb holds only the in-frame ones, with some missing. This table holds more than 300,000 clones, 90% to 95% found once. Germline V gene data show CDR1 as SGHNT and CDR2 as YYREEE (reference sequence). The CDR3 is 14 residues long. Trimming took 4 bases from V and 2 from J; bases not matched to a gene: 3. Participants' reported clinical history set cohort assignment. Each exposed participant met a COVID-19 case in the 2 weeks preceding study entry.

This receptor was obtained from a woman aged 30 to 39 who had been exposed to COVID-19. The sample was PBMCs or T cells enriched from blood (not recorded which). The chain uses TRBV5-4 and TRBJ2-3; 8 bases agree with TRBD2. The CDR3 nucleotides read TGTGCCAGCAGCCGGGGGGGGCCCACAGATACGCAGTATTTT. Translation gives CASSRGGPTDTQYF.